The T cell receptor (beta chain) described here comes from a study of blood T cell repertoires in COVID-19. Study context: Acute and convalescent COVID-19 samples came from the United States, Italy and Spain. T cells, B-cell-depleted T cells, or PBMCs provided the cDNA or gDNA that served as material.

The V end was cut by 4 bases, the J end by 1 base, with 8 bases between. This CDR3 spans 14 amino acids. The germline V gene has CDR1 SNHLY and CDR2 FYNNEI. Method: immunoSEQ multiplex PCR; TCRdb's copy keeps in-frame clones and lacks some. The table lists over 200,000 clones, under 85% of them singletons, with around 7.8% in the top ten. One Seattle source followed patients from active infection through their disease course. This TCR was recovered from a woman of 80 years or more with COVID-19, enrolled during active disease. The chain couples TRBV2 to TRBJ1-5; D gene ambiguous. The specimen was peripheral blood. The CDR3: CASSAQWSNQPQHF. For the CDR3, the DNA is TGTGCCAGCAGTGCGCAGTGGAGCAATCAGCCCCAGCATTTT.